A single sample is the source of the 10 T cell receptor beta chains below, sequenced in a study of control samples from healthy donors and cancer patients. Data came from immunoSEQ multiplex PCR; TCRdb stores just in-frame clones and leaves some out. Here the sample spans some 120,000 clones, around nine tenths being singletons. Input material: blood. These receptor sequences come from a man younger than 40 in good health.

CDR3 coding DNA: TGTGCCAGCAGCGTTAGCGGGGGGGCCAGCAATGAGCAGTTCTTC. Its translation: CASSVSGGASNEQFF. This sequence joins TRBV9 and TRBJ2-1; 11 bases align to TRBD2. Germline V gives CDR1 SGDLS, CDR2 YYNGEE. Trimming cost V 2 bases and J 6 bases; bases outside gene matches: 4. The CDR3 spans 15 residues. The entire variable domain, with the rest obtained from reference TRBV9 and TRBJ2-1, is as follows: DSGVTQTPKHLITATGQRVTLRCSPRSGDLSVYWYQQSLDQGLQFLIQYYNGEERAKGNILERFSAQQFPDLHSELNLSSLELGDSALYFCASSVSGGASNEQFFGPGTRLTVL.

The chain uses TRBV5-6 and TRBJ1-4, with no clear D. The V gene's germline CDR1 is SGHDT and CDR2 YYEEEE. CDR3 length equals 17 residues. The germline V and J ends were trimmed by 0 bases and 0 bases, with 12 bases remaining between them. CDR3 bases: TGTGCCAGCAGCTTGGTTGGGCAGTCTGCAACTAATGAAAAACTGTTTTTT. Translating it yields CASSLVGQSATNEKLFF.

This clone is a singleton in its sample. A junction end diverges from the germline sequence, so it may reflect a read error. This chain's CDR3 is CATSRDRQANPEAFF. The CDR3 region has the DNA TGTGCCACCAGCAGAGATAGACAAGCGAACCCTGAAGCTTTCTTT. The rearrangement joins TRBV15 to TRBJ1-1, with no clear D. The CDR3 is made up of 15 amino acids. Germline V gene lookup returns CDR1 LNHNV and CDR2 YYDKDF (reference sequence). The variable domain in full, completed from reference TRBV15 and TRBJ1-1, reads DAMVIQNPRYQVTQFGKPVTLSCSQTLNHNVMYWYQQKSSQAPKLLFHYYDKDFNNEADTPDNFQSRRPNTSFCFLDIRSPGLGDTAMYLCATSRDRQANPEAFFGQGTRLTVV.

The chain recombines TRBV9 with TRBJ1-4; D possibly corresponds to TRBD1 (6 bases). V lost 3 bases and J 6 bases, leaving 15 bases between the germline ends. The CDR3 runs 15 residues. Germline assignment: CDR1 SGDLS and CDR2 YYNGEE. DNA for the CDR3: TGTGCCAGCAGCGAACGGGACACTTGGGATGAAAAACTGTTTTTT. It is translated as CASSERDTWDEKLFF.

CDR3 sequence: CASSVATGGVEAFF. In DNA, the CDR3 is TGTGCCAGCAGCGTAGCTACGGGGGGAGTTGAAGCTTTCTTT. This sequence joins TRBV9 and TRBJ1-1; D is possibly TRBD1 (5 bases). The CDR3 extends over 14 amino acids. Germline CDR1 and CDR2: SGDLS and YYNGEE. Trimming removed 0 bases at V and 7 bases at J, with 13 bases between.

This sequence joins TRBV7-2 and TRBJ1-1; D gene unclear. The V gene's germline CDR1 is SGHTA and CDR2 FQGNSA. The length of the CDR3 is 12 residues. Trimming took off 1 base at V and 8 bases at J, with 8 bases between the two ends. In nucleotides, the CDR3 is TGTGCCAGCAGCTTAGGCCGGGAGGAAGCTTTCTTT. This sequence encodes CASSLGREEAFF.

The chain employs TRBV4-1 and TRBJ1-4; the D gene is possibly TRBD1 (6 bases). Trimming cost V 4 bases and J 5 bases, with 11 bases left between them. The length of the CDR3 is 14 residues. The germline V gene has CDR1 MGHRA and CDR2 YSYEKL. The CDR3: CASSLQGRNEKLFF. The CDR3 DNA is TGCGCCAGCAGCCTACAGGGAAGGAATGAAAAACTGTTTTTT.

This clone was seen only once. The CDR3 loop reads CASSIEGETQYF. The CDR3 bases are TGTGCCAGTAGTATCGAGGGAGAGACCCAGTACTTC. This chain joins TRBV19 and TRBJ2-5, with a weak D call TRBD2 (5 bases). V was cut by 3 bases and J by 4 bases, with 6 bases left in between. Germline values: CDR1 LNHDA, CDR2 SQIVND (reference sequence). The CDR3 sequence is 12 residues long.

The V gene is TRBV10-3, the J gene TRBJ2-3, with D unclear. This CDR3 has 15 residues. Germline CDR1 reads ENHRY; CDR2 reads SYGVKD. V was trimmed by 5 bases and J by 1 base, leaving 13 bases between them. The CDR3 coding sequence is TGTGCCATCAGTTTTGACCCCTTTCGCACAGATACGCAGTATTTT. Protein: CAISFDPFRTDTQYF.

The rearrangement links TRBV5-1 to TRBJ1-6; 8 bases line up with TRBD1. Germline CDR1 reads SGHRS; CDR2 reads YFSETQ. V lost 4 bases and J lost 6; bases outside the gene matches: 6. The CDR3 has 15 amino acids. The CDR3 sequence is CASSAGQGSNSPLHF. CDR3 coding DNA: TGCGCCAGCAGCGCCGGACAGGGCAGTAATTCACCCCTCCACTTT. Based on the CDR3 plus reference TRBV5-1 and TRBJ1-6, the full variable domain is KAGVTQTPRYLIKTRGQQVTLSCSPISGHRSVSWYQQTPGQGLQFLFEYFSETQRNKGNFPGRFSGRQFSNSRSEMNVSTLELGDSALYLCASSAGQGSNSPLHFGNGTRLTVT.